This T cell receptor (beta chain) came from a study of healthy donors' naive CD4 and CD8 T cells. Whole-study findings and limits: Roughly 13% of CD4/CD8 propensity variance appeared explained by V, J and CDR3 charge.

A linear amplification protocol produced the TCR libraries from about 0.45 ug of total RNA. TCRdb passed the reads through MiXCR, listing each CDR3 protein once. The sample contains about 180,000 distinct CDR3 sequences, over 60% of which appear only once. CD4+CD8-CD45RO-CD45RA+ cells were naive CD4+; CD8+CD4-CD45RA+CD27bright cells were naive CD8+. In regard to this clonotype: Its target is unknown.

This CDR3 has 12 amino acids. V shed 4 bases, J shed 3 bases, and the junction held 2 bases outside the gene matches. Germline CDR1 and CDR2: SQVTM and ANQGSEA. This TCR was sampled from a pool of human donors in good health; the sample pools cells from several healthy donors. The chain is built from TRBV29-1 and TRBJ2-7, with 8 bases fitting TRBD1. Material: naive CD4+ and CD8+ T cells sorted from blood, pooled from several donors. CDR3 residues: CSVAGGIYEQYF. DNA for the CDR3: TGCAGCGTTGCAGGGGGCATCTACGAGCAGTACTTC.